This T cell receptor (beta chain) was documented in a study of blood T cell repertoires in COVID-19. Background on the study: PBMCs, B-cell-depleted T cells, or T cells were the source of the cDNA or gDNA that made up the material.

Authors' processing steps: Estimates of nucleated cell counts were drawn from the amplification of reference gene primers. Using immunoSEQ multiplex PCR, the repertoire was profiled, and TCRdb retains in-frame clones only, with some absent. V, J and clone size reflect that table, while D and trimming were determined from the DNA. The table includes 200,000 to 250,000 clones, 88% detected once. The specimen sequenced was peripheral blood. This TCR was sampled from a man aged 18 to 30 with active or convalescent COVID-19.

DNA for the CDR3: TGTGCCAGCTTTGTCCCGGGACAGGGGGGTGGGGCGGGCGGCTACACCTTC. Amino acid sequence: CASFVPGQGGGAGGYTF. This chain uses TRBV28 with TRBJ1-2; TRBD1 matches at 11 bases. This CDR3 contains 17 residues. The germline V gene encodes CDR1 MDHEN and CDR2 SYDVKM. The J segment lost 8 bases and the V segment lost 8 bases, leaving 19 bases of the junction unmatched.